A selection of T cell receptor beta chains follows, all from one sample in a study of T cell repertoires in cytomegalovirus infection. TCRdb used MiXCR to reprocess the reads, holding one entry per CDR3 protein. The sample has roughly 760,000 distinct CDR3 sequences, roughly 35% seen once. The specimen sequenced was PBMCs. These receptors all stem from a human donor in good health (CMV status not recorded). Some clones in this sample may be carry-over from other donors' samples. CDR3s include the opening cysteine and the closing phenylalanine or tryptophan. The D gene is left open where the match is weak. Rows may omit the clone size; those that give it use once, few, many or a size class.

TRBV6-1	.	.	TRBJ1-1	CASSEFRSGDGAFF	TGTGCCAGCAGTGAATTCCGGTCGGGAGATGGAGCTTTCTTT
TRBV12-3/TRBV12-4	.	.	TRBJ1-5	CASSSLPSPRQPPHF	TGTGCCAGCAGTTCCCTCCCCTCCCCCCGTCAGCCCCCGCATTTT
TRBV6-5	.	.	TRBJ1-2	CASSRQIGAGGSNYGYTF	TGTGCCAGCAGTCGGCAAATAGGGGCCGGGGGCTCGAACTATGGCTACACCTTC
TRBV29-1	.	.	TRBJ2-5	CSVVKTQVETQYF	TGCAGCGTTGTAAAGACCCAAGTGGAGACCCAGTACTTC
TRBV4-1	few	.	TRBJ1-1	CASSQGGYRNTEAFF	TGCGCCAGCAGCCAAGGGGGATATAGGAACACTGAAGCTTTCTTT
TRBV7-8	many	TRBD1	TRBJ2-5	CASSSRDRGRSRKETQYF	TGTGCCAGCAGCTCTAGGGACAGGGGACGGAGTCGGAAAGAGACCCAGTACTTC
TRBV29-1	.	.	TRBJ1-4	CSVGGEKLFF	TGCAGCGTTGGCGGTGAAAAACTGTTTTTT
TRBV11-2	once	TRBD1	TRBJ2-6	CASSLKQGARSGANVLTF	TGTGCCAGCAGCTTGAAACAGGGGGCCCGCTCTGGGGCCAACGTCCTGACTTTC
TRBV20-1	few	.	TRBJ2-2	CSAIGTLYNTGELFF	TGCAGTGCTATAGGAACACTTTATAACACCGGGGAGCTGTTTTTT
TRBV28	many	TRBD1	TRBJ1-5	CASRRDRQGQPQHF	TGTGCCAGCAGACGGGACAGGCAAGGTCAGCCCCAGCATTTT
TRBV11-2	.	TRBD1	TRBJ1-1	CASSPGQVRTEAFF	TGTGCCAGCAGCCCCGGACAGGTCCGCACTGAAGCTTTCTTT
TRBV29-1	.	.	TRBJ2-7	CSVVKHPGTYEQYF	TGCAGCGTCGTTAAACATCCGGGCACCTACGAGCAGTACTTC
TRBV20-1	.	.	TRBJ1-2	CSLVSRARGYTF	TGCAGCCTCGTGAGCAGGGCCAGGGGCTACACCTTC
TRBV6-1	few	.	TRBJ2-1	CASRRTGSYNEQFF	TGTGCCAGCAGGAGAACAGGGAGCTACAATGAGCAGTTCTTC
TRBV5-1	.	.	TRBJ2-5	CASSTSTGSGETQYF	TGCGCCAGCAGCACTTCTACAGGGTCTGGAGAGACCCAGTACTTC
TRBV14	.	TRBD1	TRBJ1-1	CASIQAAGQILRAEAFF	TGTGCCAGCATCCAAGCGGCGGGACAGATTTTGAGGGCTGAAGCTTTCTTT
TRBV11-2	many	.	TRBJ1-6	CASSLRPNSPLHF	TGTGCCAGCAGCTTAAGACCTAATTCACCCCTCCACTTT
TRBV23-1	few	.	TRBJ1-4	CASSLARTEDF	TGCGCCAGCAGTCTAGCCAGGACAGAGGATTTT
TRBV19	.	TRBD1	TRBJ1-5	CASTTGAMGQPQHF	TGTGCCAGTACGACAGGGGCAATGGGTCAGCCCCAGCATTTT
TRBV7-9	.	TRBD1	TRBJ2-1	CASSRRQGVKDEQFF	TGTGCCAGCAGCCGTAGACAGGGGGTAAAGGATGAGCAGTTCTTC
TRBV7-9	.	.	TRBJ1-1	CARSLQLNTEYFF	TGTGCCAGAAGCTTACAGCTGAACACTGAATATTTCTTT
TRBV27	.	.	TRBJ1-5	CASREGLYSNQPQHF	TGTGCCAGCAGGGAGGGACTTTATAGCAATCAGCCCCAGCATTTT
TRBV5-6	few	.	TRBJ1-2	CASSSLYGYTF	TGTGCCAGCAGCTCCCTCTATGGCTACACCTTC
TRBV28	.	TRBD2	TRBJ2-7	CASSVGTSEDYEHYF	TGTGCCAGCAGTGTGGGGACTAGCGAGGACTACGAGCATTACTTC
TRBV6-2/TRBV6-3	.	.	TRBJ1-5	CASSYSIAGVQPQHF	TGTGCCAGCAGTTACTCGATAGCAGGGGTTCAGCCCCAGCATTTT
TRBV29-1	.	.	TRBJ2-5	CSVEGQGLETQYF	TGCAGCGTTGAAGGCCAGGGTTTGGAGACCCAGTACTTC
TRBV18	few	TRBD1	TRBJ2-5	CASSPLTGGGQETQYF	TGTGCCAGCTCACCGCTAACAGGGGGTGGCCAAGAGACCCAGTACTTC
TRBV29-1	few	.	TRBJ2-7	CSVPSTRGFEQYF	TGCAGCGTTCCTTCTACCAGAGGGTTCGAGCAGTACTTC
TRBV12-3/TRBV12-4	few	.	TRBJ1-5	CASSLTGSTNQPQHF	TGTGCCAGCAGCCTAACAGGGAGCACCAATCAGCCCCAGCATTTT
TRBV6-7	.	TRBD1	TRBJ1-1	CASSYTSPSGGNTEAFF	TGTGCCAGCAGTTACACTAGTCCCTCAGGGGGGAACACTGAAGCTTTCTTT
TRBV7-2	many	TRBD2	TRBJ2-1	CASSLARIAGAFNEQFF	TGTGCCAGCAGCTTAGCGAGGATAGCGGGAGCTTTCAATGAGCAGTTCTTC
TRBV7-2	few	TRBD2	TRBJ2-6	CASSLGPTSGRAGANVLTF	TGTGCCAGCAGCTTAGGGCCCACTAGCGGGAGGGCTGGGGCCAACGTCCTGACTTTC
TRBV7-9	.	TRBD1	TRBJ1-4	CASSLGRGQGPSTNEKLFF	TGTGCCAGCAGCTTAGGGCGGGGACAGGGGCCCTCAACTAATGAAAAACTGTTTTTT
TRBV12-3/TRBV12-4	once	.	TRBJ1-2	CASSFERGDGYTF	TGTGCCAGCAGTTTTGAGAGGGGAGATGGCTACACCTTC
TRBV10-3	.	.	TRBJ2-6	CAISESGWANSGANVLTF	TGTGCCATCAGTGAGTCCGGTTGGGCCAACTCTGGGGCCAACGTCCTGACTTTC
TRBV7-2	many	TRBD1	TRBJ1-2	CASSTSPKGANYGYTF	TGTGCCAGCAGCACCTCTCCCAAGGGGGCGAACTATGGCTACACCTTC
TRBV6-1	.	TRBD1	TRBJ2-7	CASSLRTGTDEQYF	TGTGCCAGCAGTCTCAGGACAGGGACGGACGAGCAGTACTTC
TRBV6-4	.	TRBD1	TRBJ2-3	CASSESVTGGITDTQYF	TGTGCCAGCAGTGAATCCGTGACAGGGGGGATAACAGATACGCAGTATTTT
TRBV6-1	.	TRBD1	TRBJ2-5	CASSEGTGSLGTQYF	TGTGCCAGCAGTGAGGGGACAGGGAGTCTTGGGACCCAGTACTTC
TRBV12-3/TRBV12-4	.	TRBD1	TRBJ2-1	CASRDRRSSYNEQFF	TGTGCCAGCAGGGACAGGAGAAGCTCCTACAATGAGCAGTTCTTC